The present T cell receptor beta chain was sequenced within a study of blood T cell repertoires in COVID-19. The overall study: The United States, Italy and Spain supplied acute and convalescent COVID-19 samples.

The CDR3 contains 14 residues. CDR1 is SGHTA and CDR2 is FQGTGA in the germline V gene. V gave up 5 bases and J gave up 1 base; unmatched junction bases: 2. Using immunoSEQ multiplex PCR, the repertoire was profiled, and TCRdb retains in-frame clones only, with some absent. The data contain about 150,000 clones, around nine tenths of them singletons. Participant ages covered about 18 to 95 years across 24 US areas. What was sequenced was PBMCs or T cells enriched from blood (not recorded which). The rearrangement links TRBV7-3 to TRBJ1-1; 9 bases map to TRBD1. This receptor was taken from a woman under 40 with acute COVID-19. CDR3 residues: CASSPGQGNTEAFF. In nucleotides, the CDR3 is TGTGCCAGCAGCCCGGGACAGGGGAACACTGAAGCTTTCTTT.